The rows below give T cell receptor beta chains drawn from one sample of a study of cytomegalovirus exposure and HLA in healthy donors. Using immunoSEQ multiplex PCR, the repertoire was profiled, and TCRdb retains in-frame clones only, with some absent. The profile covers approximately 150,000 clones, with over 75% appearing a single time and about 0.66% taken by the ten largest. The sequenced sample consisted of PBMCs. The receptor set was obtained from a male donor in good health and CMV-seronegative. Each CDR3 is given with its conserved first and last residue. A D gene is named only where the DNA matches it firmly. Clone size, where shown, is once, few, many, or a class for clones that have expanded.

CDR3nt | CDR3aa | j_gene | abundance | v_gene | d_gene
TGTGCCAGTAGTGTCCAGGGAAACTATGGCTACACCTTC | CASSVQGNYGYTF | TRBJ1-2 | few | TRBV19 | -
TGTGCCAGCAGTTCTGTAAACCGGGTCACTGAAGCTTTCTTT | CASSSVNRVTEAFF | TRBJ1-1 | few | TRBV6-5 | -
TGTGCTAGTGTACTGGGAGGCGGGTCACCCCTCCACTTT | CASVLGGGSPLHF | TRBJ1-6 | - | TRBV12-5 | -
TGTGCCAGCAGACCACACAGGGGGAGCTCCTACGAGCAGTACTTC | CASRPHRGSSYEQYF | TRBJ2-7 | - | TRBV6-5 | TRBD1
TGTGCCAGCAGTAGGGGCGGGAACACTGAAGCTTTCTTT | CASSRGGNTEAFF | TRBJ1-1 | - | TRBV2 | -
TGTGCCAGCAGCCATTCTAGCGGGAGGCTGTACTTC | CASSHSSGRLYF | TRBJ2-4 | - | TRBV5-4 | TRBD2
TGTGCCAGCAGCGTAATTGGTGGACAAGTAGGGGATACGCAGTATTTT | CASSVIGGQVGDTQYF | TRBJ2-3 | - | TRBV11-2 | -
TGTGCCAGTAGTACCCCTCGGGCGGGGAACTATGGCTACACCTTC | CASSTPRAGNYGYTF | TRBJ1-2 | - | TRBV19 | -
TGTGCCAGCAGCCCAGAACCCTCCAATCAGCCCCAGCATTTT | CASSPEPSNQPQHF | TRBJ1-5 | few | TRBV7-2 | -
TGTGCCAGCAGCCAGGGCGGGAACTACGAGCAGTACTTC | CASSQGGNYEQYF | TRBJ2-7 | - | TRBV4-2 | -
TGTGCCAGCAGTCGCGGGAGGGCGGGGGCAGATACGCAGTATTTT | CASSRGRAGADTQYF | TRBJ2-3 | - | TRBV6-5 | TRBD2
TGTGCCAGCGGACAGGGGAGGTTTGAAGCTTTCTTT | CASGQGRFEAFF | TRBJ1-1 | - | TRBV19 | TRBD1
TGTGCCAGCAGACCCAATATTGTCGGGACAGGGCGCTATGGCTACACCTTC | CASRPNIVGTGRYGYTF | TRBJ1-2 | - | TRBV5-6 | TRBD1
TGTGCCAGTAGTATAGCCTGGGGACAGGAAGCCTACGAGCAGTACTTC | CASSIAWGQEAYEQYF | TRBJ2-7 | once | TRBV19 | TRBD1
TGTGCCAGCAGCTTGGCCTCGCTAGCCCCTGGCACAGATACGCAGTATTTT | CASSLASLAPGTDTQYF | TRBJ2-3 | - | TRBV5-4 | -
TGTGCCAGCAGTTTACGTGGCGGTCAGCCCCAGCATTTT | CASSLRGGQPQHF | TRBJ1-5 | - | TRBV27 | -
TGTGCCAGCAGCCCCACTAGCTCCAACTCCTACGAGCAGTACTTC | CASSPTSSNSYEQYF | TRBJ2-7 | - | TRBV5-4 | -
TGTGCCAGCAGCGTATCGGCAGGGCTAAAGAACACTGAAGCTTTCTTT | CASSVSAGLKNTEAFF | TRBJ1-1 | - | TRBV9 | -
TGTGCCAGCAGTATACGAACCGGGACAGGCTCCTACGAGCAGTACTTC | CASSIRTGTGSYEQYF | TRBJ2-7 | few | TRBV27 | TRBD1
TGTGCCAGCAGCCTGGGGGACAGCCTCTACGAGCAGTACTTC | CASSLGDSLYEQYF | TRBJ2-7 | - | TRBV5-6 | TRBD1
TGTGCCAGCAGCCCGTCGACAGGGGACTATGGCTACACCTTC | CASSPSTGDYGYTF | TRBJ1-2 | - | TRBV7-9 | TRBD1
TGTGCCAGCAGCTCCAGGGGGGTTTTTAGGGTCTACGAGCAGTACTTC | CASSSRGVFRVYEQYF | TRBJ2-7 | - | TRBV5-6 | -
TGCGCCAGCAGCCAAGTAGTTAGCAATCAGCCCCAGCATTTT | CASSQVVSNQPQHF | TRBJ1-5 | - | TRBV4-3 | -
TGTGCCAGCAGCTCGCAGGGGGCGATTAACACTGGGGAGCTGTTTTTT | CASSSQGAINTGELFF | TRBJ2-2 | - | TRBV13 | TRBD1
TGCGCCAGCAGCCAACGACAGGGTACCAACTATGGCTACACCTTC | CASSQRQGTNYGYTF | TRBJ1-2 | - | TRBV4-1 | TRBD1
TGCGCCAGCAGCCCCAGACTAGCGGCCTACACCGGGGAGCTGTTTTTT | CASSPRLAAYTGELFF | TRBJ2-2 | - | TRBV4-3 | TRBD2
TGTGCCAGCTCACCAATTACGACAGATAATGAAAAACTGTTTTTT | CASSPITTDNEKLFF | TRBJ1-4 | few | TRBV18 | -
TGCGCCAGCAGCCAAGGGATTAGCGGGAGTAGCTCCTACAATGAGCAGTTCTTC | CASSQGISGSSSYNEQFF | TRBJ2-1 | - | TRBV4-3 | TRBD2
TGTGCCAGCACTCCCCCTCAGGGACAGTTAGCCAACGAGCAGTACTTC | CASTPPQGQLANEQYF | TRBJ2-7 | - | TRBV28 | TRBD1
TGTGCCAGCAGCCCGAGGTGGGCACCCCTCCACTTT | CASSPRWAPLHF | TRBJ1-6 | - | TRBV11-2 | -
TGTGCCAGCAGTTACTTGGGACAGGCAAACACCGGGGAGCTGTTTTTT | CASSYLGQANTGELFF | TRBJ2-2 | - | TRBV6-6 | TRBD1
TGTGCCAGCAGCCTCGACAGGGAGCCCTTTCAGCCCCAGCATTTT | CASSLDREPFQPQHF | TRBJ1-5 | - | TRBV5-6 | TRBD1
TGCAGTGCTCTGTCGTCGGGCCAGCATTTT | CSALSSGQHF | TRBJ1-5 | - | TRBV20-1 | -
TGTGCCAGCAGCCTAGCCAGGGACACCCAAGAGGCTTTCTTT | CASSLARDTQEAFF | TRBJ1-1 | - | TRBV7-9 | -
TGTGCCAGCAGCCTGGGGAGGGGATGGGAAAAACTGTTTTTT | CASSLGRGWEKLFF | TRBJ1-4 | - | TRBV6-5 | -
TGTGCCAGCAGTGAAATGGTATTGGGGCAGGGGGGTCAGCAGAGCTCCTACAATGAGCAGTTCTTC | CASSEMVLGQGGQQSSYNEQFF | TRBJ2-1 | - | TRBV2 | -
TGTGCCAGCAGGCGGGGACAGGGGCCATCCTACGAGCAGTACTTC | CASRRGQGPSYEQYF | TRBJ2-7 | - | TRBV2 | TRBD1
TGTGCCAGCAGCGTAGGAATAGACGAGACGGAGGCAGGCACTGAAGCTTTCTTT | CASSVGIDETEAGTEAFF | TRBJ1-1 | - | TRBV9 | -
TGTGCCAGCAGCTTAGGGCGGGCCACCGGGGAGCTGTTTTTT | CASSLGRATGELFF | TRBJ2-2 | - | TRBV7-9 | -
TGTGCCAGCAGTCCCGGGACAGGGGGCGCGCAGACCCAGTACTTC | CASSPGTGGAQTQYF | TRBJ2-5 | - | TRBV28 | TRBD1
TGCGCCAGCAGCCAAGAGGGGGCGCTTGAAAAACTGTTTTTT | CASSQEGALEKLFF | TRBJ1-4 | - | TRBV4-3 | -
TGTGCCAGCAGTGAAACAGGGGGTCATGGGACCCAGTACTTC | CASSETGGHGTQYF | TRBJ2-5 | - | TRBV25-1 | TRBD1
TGTGCCAGCAGTTCTACGCCCGGGACAGGGAGGGCCTACGAGCAGTACTTC | CASSSTPGTGRAYEQYF | TRBJ2-7 | once | TRBV27 | TRBD1
TGTGCCAGCAGCGAGACGGGACACCTGAACACTGAAGCTTTCTTT | CASSETGHLNTEAFF | TRBJ1-1 | few | TRBV9 | -
TGCGCCAGCAGTCTAGCTAACCCGTACAATGAGCAGTTCTTC | CASSLANPYNEQFF | TRBJ2-1 | - | TRBV23-1 | -
TGTGCCAGCAGTGGGGGGGACACAGCCTACGAGCAGTACTTC | CASSGGDTAYEQYF | TRBJ2-7 | - | TRBV27 | -
TGTGCCAGTAGTATAGGAGGGTTGGCCGGGGAGCTGTTTTTT | CASSIGGLAGELFF | TRBJ2-2 | - | TRBV19 | -
TGCGCCAGCAGCCAAGATCGCGCTTACAATGAGCAGTTCTTC | CASSQDRAYNEQFF | TRBJ2-1 | - | TRBV4-1 | -
TGTGCCAGCAGCTTAGGGGGCCCGACCCTGGATACGCAGTATTTT | CASSLGGPTLDTQYF | TRBJ2-3 | once | TRBV7-2 | -
TGTGCCAGCTCTCTTGACCGGGAGGCGCAGTATTTT | CASSLDREAQYF | TRBJ2-3 | - | TRBV18 | TRBD2
TGTGCCAGCAGCTTATTGCTCGGGGGGAACGAAGCTTTCTTT | CASSLLLGGNEAFF | TRBJ1-1 | - | TRBV7-9 | -
TGTGCCAGCAGCCAAGGACTAGCGGGAGAGTCCTACGAGCAGTACTTC | CASSQGLAGESYEQYF | TRBJ2-7 | few | TRBV4-1 | TRBD2
TGTGCCAGCAGTTATGGAGGCTTAGATAATTCACCCCTCCACTTT | CASSYGGLDNSPLHF | TRBJ1-6 | - | TRBV6-5 | -
TGCGCCAGCAGCTTGAGGATCCTAGACGAGCAGTACTTC | CASSLRILDEQYF | TRBJ2-7 | - | TRBV5-1 | -
TGCGCCAGCAGCCAAAGGGGGATAATGAACACTGAAGCTTTCTTT | CASSQRGIMNTEAFF | TRBJ1-1 | - | TRBV4-1 | -
TGTGCCAGCAGTGGACGTCCGGTGGGGGGAAACTCCTACGAGCAGTACTTC | CASSGRPVGGNSYEQYF | TRBJ2-7 | - | TRBV6-1 | -